This T cell receptor (beta chain) was sequenced in a study of early T cells in non-severe SARS-CoV-2 infection. Individual cDNA molecules carried attached unique molecular identifiers. Via MiXCR, TCRdb re-called the 5' RACE reads, giving one row per CDR3 protein. The sample records 45,000 to 55,000 distinct CDR3 sequences, around 10% being singletons. Study-level points and caveats: Comparison of clonotypes with VDJdb favored anti-spike CD8 responses while missing private and CD4 specificities.

V was trimmed by 1 base and J by 0 bases, leaving 8 bases between them. CDR3 length: 15 amino acids. The V gene's germline CDR1 is SGHVS and CDR2 FQNEAQ. This clonotype was detected many times. Its matching antigen is unknown. The sample taken for sequencing was whole blood. The source of this sequence is an adult who was a healthcare worker with PCR-confirmed SARS-CoV-2 infection or an uninfected control (not recorded which). This rearrangement joins TRBV7-8 to TRBJ2-3, with a possible D match to TRBD1 (6 bases). This CDR3 reads CASSLEQGSTDTQYF. For the CDR3, the DNA is TGTGCCAGCAGCTTAGAACAGGGTAGCACAGATACGCAGTATTTT.